The 14 T cell receptor beta chains given below trace back to one sample, sequenced in a study of T cell repertoires in cytomegalovirus infection. No antigen has been identified for these receptors. TCRdb redid the calling of the reads with MiXCR, one entry per CDR3 protein. The sample records approximately 500,000 distinct CDR3 sequences, 33% being singletons. Specimen: cultured PBMCs, collected from culture after CMV antigen stimulation. The source is a human donor in good health (CMV status not recorded). Some clones in this sample may be carry-over from other donors' samples.

The chain carries TRBV7-4 and TRBJ1-1, with 7 bases identical to TRBD1. Germline lookup yields CDR1 SGHVT and CDR2 SQSDAQ. J gave up 9 bases and V 1 base, and 5 bases lay outside the gene matches. This CDR3 has 13 amino acids. The CDR3 spells CASSLGATGKAFF. The CDR3 coding sequence is TGTGCCAGCAGCTTAGGGGCGACAGGGAAAGCTTTCTTT.

This clonotype has just a few counts. This chain links TRBV19 with TRBJ2-7; 8 bases match TRBD1. Germline CDR1 LNHDA, CDR2 SQIVND (reference sequence). The CDR3 spans 14 residues. J gave up 3 bases and V 5 bases, and 6 bases lay outside the gene matches. The CDR3 region has the DNA TGTGCCAGTAGTCCCGACAGGGGACGCTACGAGCAGTACTTC. The encoded protein is CASSPDRGRYEQYF. The full variable domain, rest sourced from reference TRBV19 and TRBJ2-7, is DGGITQSPKYLFRKEGQNVTLSCEQNLNHDAMYWYRQDPGQGLRLIYYSQIVNDFQKGDIAEGYSVSREKKESFPLTVTSAQKNPTAFYLCASSPDRGRYEQYFGPGTRLTVT.

Points on this clonotype: It may be a read error: a sequence one base away is much more abundant. The chain recombines TRBV7-2 with TRBJ2-5; TRBD1 matches at 8 bases. The end of the DNA is better explained by TRBJ2-1, so the J call may be wrong. Germline values: CDR1 SGHTA, CDR2 FQGNSA. CDR3 length equals 14 residues. The CDR3 protein is CASSLVGQGETQFF. CDR3 bases: TGTGCCAGCAGCTTGGTCGGACAGGGAGAGACCCAGTTCTTC.

The genes are TRBV18 and TRBJ1-4; D ambiguous. CDR1 is KGHSH and CDR2 is LQKENI in the germline V gene. The ends were cut back, 1 base at V and 8 bases at J, with 8 bases in the middle. There are 13 residues in the CDR3. The CDR3 DNA reads as TGTGCCAGCTCACCACTCGAGTGGGAAAAACTGTTTTTT. This codes for CASSPLEWEKLFF.

This chain links TRBV4-1 with TRBJ2-3, with a tentative D call TRBD2 (6 bases). Deletions cut 4 bases from V and 0 bases from J, with 14 bases between. CDR1 is MGHRA, CDR2 YSYEKL, per germline. CDR3 length: 16 amino acids. CDR3: CASSLRESSSTDTQYF. The CDR3 nucleotides are TGCGCCAGCAGCCTACGGGAGTCTAGCAGCACAGATACGCAGTATTTT.

The chain recombines TRBV20-1 with TRBJ1-4; TRBD1 aligns across 7 bases. The CDR3 covers 15 residues. Trimming removed 3 bases from V and 3 bases from J; junction bases left unmatched: 7. CDR1 and CDR2 from the germline V gene are DFQATT and SNEGSKA (reference sequence). CDR3 coding DNA: TGCAGTGCTAGCCTGGATGGGACAGCTAATGAAAAACTGTTTTTT. It is translated as CSASLDGTANEKLFF.

This clonotype turned up a few times. The chain carries TRBV12-3 or TRBV12-4 and TRBJ2-7; 13 bases agree with TRBD2. The ends lost 10 bases at V and 0 bases at J; junction bases unmatched: 3. The CDR3 totals 14 residues. CDR3 bases: TGTGCCAACGGGACTAGCGGGACCTCCTACGAGCAGTACTTC. It codes for CANGTSGTSYEQYF.

The rearrangement uses TRBV18 and TRBJ1-1; D might be TRBD1 (5 bases). Trimming cost V 10 bases and J 6 bases, with 21 bases left between them. Per germline, CDR1 KGHSH and CDR2 LQKENI. The CDR3 has 14 amino acids. The CDR3 region is CATRSRPGVAEAFF. The CDR3 bases are TGTGCCACCCGTTCCAGGCCGGGGGTAGCTGAAGCTTTCTTT. Complete variable domain (other parts from reference TRBV18 and TRBJ1-1): NAGVMQNPRHLVRRRGQEARLRCSPMKGHSHVYWYRQLPEEGLKFMVYLQKENIIDESGMPKERFSAEFPKEGPSILRIQQVVRGDSAAYFCATRSRPGVAEAFFGQGTRLTVV.

V usage is TRBV6-2 or TRBV6-3 and J usage is TRBJ2-7, with 10 bases lining up with TRBD1. V gave up 6 bases and J gave up 4 bases; unmatched junction bases: 6. The CDR3 is made up of 14 amino acids. Germline lookup yields CDR1 MNHEY and CDR2 SVGEGT. The CDR3 DNA reads TGTGCCAGCAGAAAGGGACAGGGGCCGTACGAGCAGTACTTC. This codes for CASRKGQGPYEQYF.

This chain connects TRBV6-5 to TRBJ1-2; 7 bases are a match to TRBD1. Germline V gives CDR1 MNHEY, CDR2 SVGAGI. V gave up 6 bases and J gave up 6 bases; unmatched junction bases: 7. The CDR3 extends over 13 amino acids. CDR3 nucleotides: TGTGCCAGCAGCCAGACAGGGAACCATGGCTACACCTTC. Translated, it gives CASSQTGNHGYTF.

The chain links TRBV19 to TRBJ2-6; unclear D gene. This CDR3 is 14 amino acids long. Trimming pared 7 bases from V and 3 bases from J, leaving 10 bases between. CDR1 is LNHDA, CDR2 SQIVND, per germline (reference sequence). DNA of the CDR3: TGTGCCAGTAAGTTCGGCTATGGGGCCAACGTCCTGACTTTC. Translation: CASKFGYGANVLTF.

This clonotype has more than one count but fewer than ten. This sequence joins TRBV20-1 and TRBJ2-7; TRBD2 matches 13 bases. Trimming cost V 6 bases and J 6 bases; bases outside gene matches: 11. There are 15 residues in the CDR3. Looked up from germline, CDR1 is DFQATT and CDR2 is SNEGSKA (reference sequence). The CDR3 here is CSAPAPGLAGVEQYF. CDR3 nucleotide sequence: TGCAGTGCCCCCGCTCCCGGACTAGCGGGAGTCGAGCAGTACTTC.

This clonotype has only a few counts. The chain employs TRBV6-2 or TRBV6-3 and TRBJ2-1; 8 bases match TRBD2. The CDR3 extends over 16 amino acids. Germline lookup yields CDR1 MNHEY and CDR2 SVGEGT. After removal of 7 bases from V and 8 bases from J, the junction contained 16 bases not matched to a gene. CDR3 in amino acids: CASNRLSSGFSDEQFF. CDR3 DNA sequence: TGTGCCAGCAATCGTTTGTCTAGCGGGTTTTCGGATGAGCAGTTCTTC.

V and J are TRBV6-2 or TRBV6-3 and TRBJ2-3; 14 positions agree with TRBD2. This CDR3 comprises 19 residues. V trimming: 1 base; J trimming: 4 bases; junction bases outside the gene matches: 10. The germline V gene encodes CDR1 MNHEY and CDR2 SVGEGT. CDR3 sequence reads: CASSYYDGTSGSRADTQYF. The CDR3 coding sequence is TGTGCCAGCAGTTACTATGACGGGACTAGCGGGAGTAGGGCAGATACGCAGTATTTT.